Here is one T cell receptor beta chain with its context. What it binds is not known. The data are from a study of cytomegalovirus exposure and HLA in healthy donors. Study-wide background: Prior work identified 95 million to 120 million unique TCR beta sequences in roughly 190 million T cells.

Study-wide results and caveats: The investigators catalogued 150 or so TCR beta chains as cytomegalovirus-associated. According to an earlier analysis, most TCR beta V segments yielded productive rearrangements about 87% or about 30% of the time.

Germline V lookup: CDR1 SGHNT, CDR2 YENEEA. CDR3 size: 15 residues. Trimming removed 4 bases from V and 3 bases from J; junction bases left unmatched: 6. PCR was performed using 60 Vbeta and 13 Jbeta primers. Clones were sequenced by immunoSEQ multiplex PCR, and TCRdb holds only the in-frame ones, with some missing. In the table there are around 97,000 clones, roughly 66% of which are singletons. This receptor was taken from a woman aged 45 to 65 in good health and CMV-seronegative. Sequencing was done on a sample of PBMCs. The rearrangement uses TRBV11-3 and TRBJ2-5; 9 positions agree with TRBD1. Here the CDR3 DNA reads TGTGCCAGCAGCTCTTACCGGGACAGGGAAGAGACCCAGTACTTC. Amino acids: CASSSYRDREETQYF.